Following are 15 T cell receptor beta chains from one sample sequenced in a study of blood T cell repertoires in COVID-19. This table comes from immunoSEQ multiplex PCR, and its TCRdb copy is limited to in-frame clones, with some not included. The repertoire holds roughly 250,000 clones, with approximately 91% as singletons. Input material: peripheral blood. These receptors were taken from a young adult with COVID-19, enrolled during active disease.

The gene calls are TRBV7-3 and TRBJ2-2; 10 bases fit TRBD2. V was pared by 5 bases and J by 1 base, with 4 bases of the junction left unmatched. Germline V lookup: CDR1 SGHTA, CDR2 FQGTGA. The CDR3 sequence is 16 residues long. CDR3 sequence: CASSILAGVNTGELFF. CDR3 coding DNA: TGTGCCAGCAGCATTCTAGCGGGAGTGAACACCGGGGAGCTGTTTTTT.

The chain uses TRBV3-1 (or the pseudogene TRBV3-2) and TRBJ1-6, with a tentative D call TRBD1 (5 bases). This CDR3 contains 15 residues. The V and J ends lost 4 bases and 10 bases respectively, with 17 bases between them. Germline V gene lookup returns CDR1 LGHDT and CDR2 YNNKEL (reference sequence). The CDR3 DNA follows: TGTGCCAGCAGCCCTCAGGTGGCAGGGAAATCACCCCTCCACTTT. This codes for CASSPQVAGKSPLHF.

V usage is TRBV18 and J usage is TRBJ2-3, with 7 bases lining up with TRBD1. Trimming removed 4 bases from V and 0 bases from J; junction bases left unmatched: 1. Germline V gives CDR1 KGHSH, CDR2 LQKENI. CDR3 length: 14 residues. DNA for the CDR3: TGTGCCAGCTCACGGGGACAGAGCACAGATACGCAGTATTTT. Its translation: CASSRGQSTDTQYF. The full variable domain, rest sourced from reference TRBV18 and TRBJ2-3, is NAGVMQNPRHLVRRRGQEARLRCSPMKGHSHVYWYRQLPEEGLKFMVYLQKENIIDESGMPKERFSAEFPKEGPSILRIQQVVRGDSAAYFCASSRGQSTDTQYFGPGTRLTVL.

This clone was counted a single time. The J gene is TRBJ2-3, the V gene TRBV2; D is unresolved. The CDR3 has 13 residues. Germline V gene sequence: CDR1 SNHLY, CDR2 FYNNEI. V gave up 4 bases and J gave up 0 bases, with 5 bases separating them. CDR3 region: CASSGDSTDTQYF. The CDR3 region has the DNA TGTGCCAGCAGTGGCGATAGCACAGATACGCAGTATTTT.

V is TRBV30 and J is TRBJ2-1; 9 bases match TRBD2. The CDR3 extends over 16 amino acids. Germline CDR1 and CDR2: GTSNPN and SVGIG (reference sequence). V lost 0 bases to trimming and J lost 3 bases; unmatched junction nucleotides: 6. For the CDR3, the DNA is TGTGCCTGGAGTGTGGGACTAGCAATGCACTACAATGAGCAGTTCTTC. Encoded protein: CAWSVGLAMHYNEQFF.

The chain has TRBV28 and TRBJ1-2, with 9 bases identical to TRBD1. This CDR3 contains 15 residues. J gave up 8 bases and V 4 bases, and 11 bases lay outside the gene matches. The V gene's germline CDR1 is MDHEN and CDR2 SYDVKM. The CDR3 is CASSSPPGQGIGYTF. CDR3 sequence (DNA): TGTGCCAGCAGTTCCCCTCCGGGACAGGGTATCGGCTACACCTTC.

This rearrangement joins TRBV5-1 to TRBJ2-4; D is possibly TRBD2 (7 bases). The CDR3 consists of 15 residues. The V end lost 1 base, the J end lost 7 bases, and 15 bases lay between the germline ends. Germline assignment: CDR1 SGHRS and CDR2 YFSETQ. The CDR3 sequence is CASSLNGGPNNIQYF. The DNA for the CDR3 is TGCGCCAGCAGCTTGAACGGGGGGCCAAATAACATTCAGTACTTC.

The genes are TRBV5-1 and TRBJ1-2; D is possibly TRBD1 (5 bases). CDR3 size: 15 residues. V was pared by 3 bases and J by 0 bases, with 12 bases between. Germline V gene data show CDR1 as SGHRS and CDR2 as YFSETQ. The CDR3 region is CASSSSQGANYGYTF. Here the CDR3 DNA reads TGCGCCAGCAGCTCCAGCCAGGGCGCTAACTATGGCTACACCTTC.

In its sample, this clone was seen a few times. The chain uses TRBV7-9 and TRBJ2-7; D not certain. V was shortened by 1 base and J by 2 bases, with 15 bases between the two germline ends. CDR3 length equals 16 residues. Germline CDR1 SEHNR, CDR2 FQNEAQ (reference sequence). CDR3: CASSLVWAAYAYEQYF. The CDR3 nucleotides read TGTGCCAGCAGCTTAGTGTGGGCAGCCTATGCCTACGAGCAGTACTTC.

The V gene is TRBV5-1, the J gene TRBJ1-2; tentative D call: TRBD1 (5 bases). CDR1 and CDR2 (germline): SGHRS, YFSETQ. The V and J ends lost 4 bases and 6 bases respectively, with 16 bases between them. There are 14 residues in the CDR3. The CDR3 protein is CASSVITGTDGYTF. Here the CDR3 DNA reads TGCGCCAGCAGCGTAATAACAGGAACCGATGGCTACACCTTC.

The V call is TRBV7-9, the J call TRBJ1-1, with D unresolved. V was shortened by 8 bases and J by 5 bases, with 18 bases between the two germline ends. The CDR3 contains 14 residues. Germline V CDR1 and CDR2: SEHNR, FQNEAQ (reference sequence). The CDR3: CASEVISGGTEAFF. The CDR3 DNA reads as TGTGCCAGCGAGGTGATCTCCGGAGGGACTGAAGCTTTCTTT.

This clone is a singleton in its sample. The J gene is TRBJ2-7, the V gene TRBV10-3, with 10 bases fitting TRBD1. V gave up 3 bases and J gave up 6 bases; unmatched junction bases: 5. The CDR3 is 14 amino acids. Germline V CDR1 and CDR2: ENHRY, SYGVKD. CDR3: CAISETTGGAEQYF. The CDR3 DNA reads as TGTGCCATCAGTGAAACGACAGGGGGCGCCGAGCAGTACTTC.

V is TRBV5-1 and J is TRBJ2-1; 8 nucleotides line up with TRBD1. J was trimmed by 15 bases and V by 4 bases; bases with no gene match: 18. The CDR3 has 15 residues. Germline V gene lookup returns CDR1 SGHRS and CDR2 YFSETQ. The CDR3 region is CASSPGTGGLGLAFF. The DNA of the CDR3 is TGCGCCAGCAGCCCCGGGACAGGAGGCCTCGGTCTTGCGTTCTTC.

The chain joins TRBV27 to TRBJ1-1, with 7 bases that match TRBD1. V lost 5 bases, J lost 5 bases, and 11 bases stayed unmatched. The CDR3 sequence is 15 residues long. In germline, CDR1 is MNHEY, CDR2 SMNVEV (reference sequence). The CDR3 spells CASSPRVGQLTEAFF. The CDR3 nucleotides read TGTGCCAGCAGTCCGCGGGTGGGACAGCTTACTGAAGCTTTCTTT.

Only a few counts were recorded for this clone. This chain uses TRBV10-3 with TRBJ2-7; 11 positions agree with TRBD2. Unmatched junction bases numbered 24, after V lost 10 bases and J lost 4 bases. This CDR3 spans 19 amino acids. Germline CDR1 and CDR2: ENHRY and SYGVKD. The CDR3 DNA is TGTGCCACCAAAGAGGGTTTCGGTGGTAGCGGGAGGGCTGGGTACGAGCAGTACTTC. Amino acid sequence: CATKEGFGGSGRAGYEQYF.